The T cell receptor beta chain described here comes from a study of blood T cell repertoires in COVID-19 (dated by TCRdb to about 2020). For the wider study: Samples covering the acute and convalescent phases of COVID-19 were provided by collaborators in the United States, Italy and Spain. The material from the prospective study consisted of cDNA or gDNA derived from T cells, B-cell-depleted T cells, or PBMCs. Subjects who had been exposed to COVID-19, were actively infected with it, or had recovered from it provided the deeply sampled blood TCRbeta repertoires that made up the dataset. The repertoires were released in a freely available public database meant as a resource for research on the immune response to SARS-CoV-2. Samples were obtained from the ongoing ImmuneRACE study (first 160 participants) and from over a thousand subjects provided by 6 global collaborators. The sample metadata nearly always contained a de-identified subject ID, COVID-19 status, age in years and sex. Where available, HLA class I and class II types were taken from metadata supplied by the sample provider and were not determined by assay-based typing. Points the paper makes about the study in general: Clinical and demographic metadata were provided uncurated, with the amount varying by source and participant.

One collaborating source in Seattle enrolled patients during active infection and followed them longitudinally through the course of disease. Whole blood was collected in K2EDTA tubes by collaborating institutions according to the institutions' own protocols. Collaborator samples were shipped for TCRbeta analysis as frozen whole blood, isolated PBMCs, or DNA extracted from either sample type. The immunoSEQ Assay, a bias-controlled multiplex PCR, was used to amplify TCRbeta CDR3 regions from genomic DNA. Processing in the source paper ran as follows. The number of nucleated cells in each sample was estimated from the amplification of reference gene primers within the assay. Sequence reads were collapsed and filtered to measure the absolute abundance of every unique TCRbeta CDR3 rearrangement. For each sample, productive Simpson clonality was calculated as the square root of Simpson's diversity index across productive rearrangements. TCRdb limited this immuneACCESS table to in-frame rearrangements with V and J called. A share of clones is missing; checked studies link under half to unresolved V genes, and the rest is unexplained. The D gene and trimming were derived from the DNA, and the V and J assignments and clone size from that table. Recorded for this sample are some 130,000 clones; more than 75% of them occurred a single time. Of the sample, about an eighth falls within the top ten clones.

Unmatched junction bases come to 16, with V trimmed by 4 bases and J by 2 bases. The germline V gene encodes CDR1 SGDLS and CDR2 YYNGEE. The CDR3 contains 19 residues, cysteine and phenylalanine counted. CDR3 DNA is the only sequence kept; it has 57 bases, read in frame from the first base. Of note for this clone: The antigen it binds to is not known. No quality values exist for individual bases; no much larger clone is one base distant.

The rearranged chain carries TRBV9 and TRBJ2-3; TRBD2 lines up with 10 middle nucleotides. Sequencing input: peripheral blood. This TCR was sampled from an older woman with COVID-19, enrolled during active disease. The DNA sequence reads TGTGCCAGCAGCCCCCCTGGGACTAGCGAGGGGGGATACACAGATACGCAGTATTTT. This codes for CASSPPGTSEGGYTDTQYF.